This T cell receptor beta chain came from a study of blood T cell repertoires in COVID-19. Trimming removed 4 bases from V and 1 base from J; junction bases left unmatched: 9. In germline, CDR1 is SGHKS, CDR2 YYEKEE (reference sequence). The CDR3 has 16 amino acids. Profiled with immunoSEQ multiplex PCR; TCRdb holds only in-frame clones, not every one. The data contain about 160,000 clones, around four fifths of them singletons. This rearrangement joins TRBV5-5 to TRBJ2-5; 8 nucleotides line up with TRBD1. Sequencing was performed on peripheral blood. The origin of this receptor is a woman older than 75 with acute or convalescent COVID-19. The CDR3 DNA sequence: TGTGCCAGCAGCCTGGGAATGGGACAGGCCCAAGAGACCCAGTACTTC. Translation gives CASSLGMGQAQETQYF.